The sequence of this T cell receptor (beta chain) was determined in a study of cytotoxic CD8 clonotypes in ibrutinib-treated CLL. Study information: Following a median 12 months of treatment, with a range of 6 to 36, response samples were taken. When averaged across all of the samples, the counts came to a few hundred thousand productive templates and 94,082 productive rearrangements.

The germline V gene encodes CDR1 LNHDA and CDR2 SQIVND (reference sequence). V lost 7 bases and J lost 1, with 11 bases in between. The CDR3 has 14 residues. Clones were sequenced by immunoSEQ multiplex PCR, and TCRdb holds only the in-frame ones, with some missing. Here the sample spans roughly 30,000 clones, 76% being singletons. The clonotype was recovered from a human donor with chronic lymphocytic leukemia. The sequencing used PBMCs, collected after 36 months of ibrutinib treatment. The chain links TRBV19 to TRBJ1-5, with no clear D. CDR3 sequence reads: CASTRRESNQPQHF. The CDR3 nucleotides are TGTGCCAGTACCCGCCGGGAGAGCAATCAGCCCCAGCATTTT.